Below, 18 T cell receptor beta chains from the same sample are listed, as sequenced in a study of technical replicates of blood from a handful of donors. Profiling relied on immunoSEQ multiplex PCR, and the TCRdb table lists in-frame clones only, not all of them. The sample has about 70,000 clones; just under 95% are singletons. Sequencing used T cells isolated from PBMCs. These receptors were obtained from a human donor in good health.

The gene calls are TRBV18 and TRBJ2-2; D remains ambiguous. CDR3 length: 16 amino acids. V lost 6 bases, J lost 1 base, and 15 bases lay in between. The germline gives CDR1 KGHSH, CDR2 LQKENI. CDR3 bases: TGTGCCAGCTCCCCCGTCGCTGCGGTGAACACCGGGGAGCTGTTTTTT. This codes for CASSPVAAVNTGELFF.

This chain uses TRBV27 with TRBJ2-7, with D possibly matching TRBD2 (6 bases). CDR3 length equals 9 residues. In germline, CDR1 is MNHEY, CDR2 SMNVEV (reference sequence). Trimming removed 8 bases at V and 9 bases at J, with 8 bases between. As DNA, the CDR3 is TGTGCCAGCCCGGGGGTGCAGTACTTC. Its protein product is CASPGVQYF.

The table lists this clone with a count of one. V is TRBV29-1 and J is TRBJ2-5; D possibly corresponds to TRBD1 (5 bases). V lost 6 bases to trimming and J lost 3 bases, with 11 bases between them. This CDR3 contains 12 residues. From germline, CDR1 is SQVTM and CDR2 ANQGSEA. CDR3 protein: CSVDSLEETQYF. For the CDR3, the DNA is TGCAGCGTAGACAGCTTAGAAGAGACCCAGTACTTC.

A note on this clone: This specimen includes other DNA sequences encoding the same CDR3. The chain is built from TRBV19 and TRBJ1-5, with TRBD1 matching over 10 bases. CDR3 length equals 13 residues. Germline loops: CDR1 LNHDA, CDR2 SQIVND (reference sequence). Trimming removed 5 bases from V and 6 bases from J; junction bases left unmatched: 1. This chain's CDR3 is CASSGDRGQPQHF. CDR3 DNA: TGTGCCAGTAGTGGGGACAGGGGTCAGCCCCAGCATTTT.

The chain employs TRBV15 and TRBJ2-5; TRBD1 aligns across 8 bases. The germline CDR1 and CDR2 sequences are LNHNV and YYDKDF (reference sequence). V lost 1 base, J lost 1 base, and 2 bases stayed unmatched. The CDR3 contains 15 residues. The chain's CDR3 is CATSRGQGTQETQYF. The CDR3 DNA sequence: TGTGCCACCAGCAGAGGACAGGGGACCCAAGAGACCCAGTACTTC.

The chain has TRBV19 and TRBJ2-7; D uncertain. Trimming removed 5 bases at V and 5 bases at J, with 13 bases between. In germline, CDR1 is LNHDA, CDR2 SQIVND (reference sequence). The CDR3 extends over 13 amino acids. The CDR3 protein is CASSLREAHEQYF. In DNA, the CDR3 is TGTGCCAGTAGTCTACGAGAGGCCCACGAGCAGTACTTC.

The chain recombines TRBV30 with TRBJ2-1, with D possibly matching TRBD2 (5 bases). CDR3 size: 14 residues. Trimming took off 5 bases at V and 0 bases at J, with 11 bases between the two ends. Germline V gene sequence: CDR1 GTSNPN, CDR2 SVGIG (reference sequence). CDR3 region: CAWDSEVSYNEQFF. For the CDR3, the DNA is TGTGCCTGGGATAGCGAGGTCTCCTACAATGAGCAGTTCTTC.

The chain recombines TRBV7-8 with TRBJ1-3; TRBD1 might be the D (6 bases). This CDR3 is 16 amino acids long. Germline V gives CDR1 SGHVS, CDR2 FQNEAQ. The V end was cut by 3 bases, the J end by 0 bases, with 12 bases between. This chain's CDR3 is CASSFYGQSSGNTIYF. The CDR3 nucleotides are TGTGCCAGCAGCTTCTACGGACAGAGCTCTGGAAACACCATATATTTT.

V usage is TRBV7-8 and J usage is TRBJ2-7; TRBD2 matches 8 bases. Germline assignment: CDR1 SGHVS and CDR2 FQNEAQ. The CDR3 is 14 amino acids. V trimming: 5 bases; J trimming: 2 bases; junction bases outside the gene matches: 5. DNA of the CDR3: TGTGCCAGCAGCCCCGGACTAGCCCCCTACGAGCAGTACTTC. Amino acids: CASSPGLAPYEQYF.

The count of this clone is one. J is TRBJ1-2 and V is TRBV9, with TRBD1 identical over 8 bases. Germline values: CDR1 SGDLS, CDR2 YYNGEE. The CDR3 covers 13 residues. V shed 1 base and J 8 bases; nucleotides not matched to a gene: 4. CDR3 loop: CASSVSTGEGYTF. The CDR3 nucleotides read TGTGCCAGCAGCGTATCGACAGGGGAAGGCTACACCTTC.

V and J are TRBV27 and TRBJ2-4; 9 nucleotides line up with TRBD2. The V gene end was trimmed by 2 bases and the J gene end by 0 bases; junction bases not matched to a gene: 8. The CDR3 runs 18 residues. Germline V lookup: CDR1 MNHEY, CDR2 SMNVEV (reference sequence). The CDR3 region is CASSLRSLAGLAKNIQYF. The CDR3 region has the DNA TGTGCCAGCAGTTTACGGTCACTAGCGGGTCTAGCCAAAAACATTCAGTACTTC.

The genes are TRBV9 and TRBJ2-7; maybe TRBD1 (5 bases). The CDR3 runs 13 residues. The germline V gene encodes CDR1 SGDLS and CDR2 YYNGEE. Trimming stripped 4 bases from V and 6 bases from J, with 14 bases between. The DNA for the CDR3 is TGTGCCAGCAGCACCAGGGTTGAGGTCGAGCAGTACTTC. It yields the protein CASSTRVEVEQYF.

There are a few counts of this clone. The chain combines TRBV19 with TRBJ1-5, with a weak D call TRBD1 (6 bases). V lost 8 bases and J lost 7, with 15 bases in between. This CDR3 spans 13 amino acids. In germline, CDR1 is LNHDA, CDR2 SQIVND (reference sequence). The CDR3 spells CASVQGFSQPQHF. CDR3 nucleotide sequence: TGTGCCAGTGTACAGGGTTTCTCACAGCCCCAGCATTTT. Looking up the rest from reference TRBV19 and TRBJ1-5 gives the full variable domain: DGGITQSPKYLFRKEGQNVTLSCEQNLNHDAMYWYRQDPGQGLRLIYYSQIVNDFQKGDIAEGYSVSREKKESFPLTVTSAQKNPTAFYLCASVQGFSQPQHFGDGTRLSIL.

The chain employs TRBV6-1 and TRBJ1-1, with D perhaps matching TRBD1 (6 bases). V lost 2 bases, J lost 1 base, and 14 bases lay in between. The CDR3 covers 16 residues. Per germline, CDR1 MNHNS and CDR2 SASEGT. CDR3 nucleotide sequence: TGTGCCAGCAGTGAAATAGGGGACAACCCGAACACTGAAGCTTTCTTT. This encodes CASSEIGDNPNTEAFF.

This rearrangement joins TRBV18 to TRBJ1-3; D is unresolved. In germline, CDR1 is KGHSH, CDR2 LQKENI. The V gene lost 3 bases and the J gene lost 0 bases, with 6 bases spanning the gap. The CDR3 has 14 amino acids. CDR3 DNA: TGTGCCAGCTCACCGGGGAGCTCTGGAAACACCATATATTTT. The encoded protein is CASSPGSSGNTIYF. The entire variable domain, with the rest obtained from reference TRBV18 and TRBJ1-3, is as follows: NAGVMQNPRHLVRRRGQEARLRCSPMKGHSHVYWYRQLPEEGLKFMVYLQKENIIDESGMPKERFSAEFPKEGPSILRIQQVVRGDSAAYFCASSPGSSGNTIYFGEGSWLTVV.

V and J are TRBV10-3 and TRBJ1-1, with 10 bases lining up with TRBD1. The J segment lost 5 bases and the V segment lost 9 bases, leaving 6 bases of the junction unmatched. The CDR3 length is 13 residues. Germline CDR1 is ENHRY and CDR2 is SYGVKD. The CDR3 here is CAICGTGATEAFF. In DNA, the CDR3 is TGTGCCATTTGCGGGACAGGGGCAACTGAAGCTTTCTTT.

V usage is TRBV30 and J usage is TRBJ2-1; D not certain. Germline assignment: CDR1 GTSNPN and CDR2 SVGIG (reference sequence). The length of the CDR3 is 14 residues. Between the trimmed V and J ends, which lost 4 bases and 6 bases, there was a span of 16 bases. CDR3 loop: CAWNQERLSNEQFF. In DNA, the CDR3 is TGTGCCTGGAATCAGGAAAGATTGAGCAATGAGCAGTTCTTC.

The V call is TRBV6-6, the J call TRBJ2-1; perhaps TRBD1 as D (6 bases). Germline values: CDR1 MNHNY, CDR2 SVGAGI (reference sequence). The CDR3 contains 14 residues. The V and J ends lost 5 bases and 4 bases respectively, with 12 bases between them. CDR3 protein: CASSQGMLYNEQFF. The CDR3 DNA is TGTGCCAGCAGTCAGGGGATGCTGTACAATGAGCAGTTCTTC.